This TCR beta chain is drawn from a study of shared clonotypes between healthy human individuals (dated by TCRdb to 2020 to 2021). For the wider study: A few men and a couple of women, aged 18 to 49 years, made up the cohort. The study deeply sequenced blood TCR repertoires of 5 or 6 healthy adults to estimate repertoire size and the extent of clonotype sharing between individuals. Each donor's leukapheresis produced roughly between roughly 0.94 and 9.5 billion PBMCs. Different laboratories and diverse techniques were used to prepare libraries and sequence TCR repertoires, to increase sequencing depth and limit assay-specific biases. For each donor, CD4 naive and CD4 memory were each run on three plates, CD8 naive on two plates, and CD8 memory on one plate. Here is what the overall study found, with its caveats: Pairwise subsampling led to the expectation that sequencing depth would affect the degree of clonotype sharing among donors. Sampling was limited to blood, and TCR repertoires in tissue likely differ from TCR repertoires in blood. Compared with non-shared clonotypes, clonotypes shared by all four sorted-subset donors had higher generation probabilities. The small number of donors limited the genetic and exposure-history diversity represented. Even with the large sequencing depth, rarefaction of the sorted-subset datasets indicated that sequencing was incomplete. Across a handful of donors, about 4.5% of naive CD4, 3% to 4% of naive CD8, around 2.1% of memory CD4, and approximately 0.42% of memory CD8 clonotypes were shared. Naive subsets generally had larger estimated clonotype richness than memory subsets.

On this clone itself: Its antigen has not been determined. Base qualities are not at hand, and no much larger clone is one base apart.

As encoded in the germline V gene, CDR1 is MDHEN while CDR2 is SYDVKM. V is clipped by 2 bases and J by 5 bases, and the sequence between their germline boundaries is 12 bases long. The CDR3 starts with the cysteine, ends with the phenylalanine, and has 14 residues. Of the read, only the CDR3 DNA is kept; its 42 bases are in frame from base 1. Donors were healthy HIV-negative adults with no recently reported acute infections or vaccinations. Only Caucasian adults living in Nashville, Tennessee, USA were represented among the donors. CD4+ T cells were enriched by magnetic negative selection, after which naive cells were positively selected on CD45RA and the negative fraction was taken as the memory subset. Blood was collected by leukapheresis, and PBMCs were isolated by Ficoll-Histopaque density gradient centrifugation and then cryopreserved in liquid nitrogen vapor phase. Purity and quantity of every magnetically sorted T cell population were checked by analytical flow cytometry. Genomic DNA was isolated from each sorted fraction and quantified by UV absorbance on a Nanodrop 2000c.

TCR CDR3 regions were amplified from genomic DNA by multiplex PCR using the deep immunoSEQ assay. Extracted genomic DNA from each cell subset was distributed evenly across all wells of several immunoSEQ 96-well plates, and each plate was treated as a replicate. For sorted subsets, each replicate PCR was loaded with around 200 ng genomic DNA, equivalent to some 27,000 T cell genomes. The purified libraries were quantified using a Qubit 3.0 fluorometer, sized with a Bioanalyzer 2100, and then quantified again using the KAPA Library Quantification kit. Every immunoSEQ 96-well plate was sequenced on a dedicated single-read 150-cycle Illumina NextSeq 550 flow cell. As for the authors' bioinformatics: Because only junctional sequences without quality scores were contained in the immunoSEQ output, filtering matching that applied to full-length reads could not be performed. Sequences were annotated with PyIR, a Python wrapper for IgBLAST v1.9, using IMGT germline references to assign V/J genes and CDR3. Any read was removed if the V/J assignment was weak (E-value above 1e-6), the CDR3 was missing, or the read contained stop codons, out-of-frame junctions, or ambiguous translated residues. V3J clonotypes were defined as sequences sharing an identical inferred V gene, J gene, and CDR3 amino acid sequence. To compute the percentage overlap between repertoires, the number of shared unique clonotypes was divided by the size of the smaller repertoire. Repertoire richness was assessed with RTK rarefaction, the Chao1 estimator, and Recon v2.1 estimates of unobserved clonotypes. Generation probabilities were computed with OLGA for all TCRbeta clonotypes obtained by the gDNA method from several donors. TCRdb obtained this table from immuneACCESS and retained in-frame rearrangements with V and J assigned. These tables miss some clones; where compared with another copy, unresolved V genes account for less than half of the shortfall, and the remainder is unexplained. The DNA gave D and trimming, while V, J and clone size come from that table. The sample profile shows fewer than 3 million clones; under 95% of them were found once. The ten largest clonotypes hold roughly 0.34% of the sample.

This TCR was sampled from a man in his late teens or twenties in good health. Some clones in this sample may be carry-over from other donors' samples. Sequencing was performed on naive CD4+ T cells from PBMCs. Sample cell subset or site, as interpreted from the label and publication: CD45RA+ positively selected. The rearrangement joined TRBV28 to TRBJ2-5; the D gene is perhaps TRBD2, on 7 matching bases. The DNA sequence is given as TGTGCCAGCAGTTTAGGCGGGGGCCGGGAGACCCAGTACTTC. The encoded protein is CASSLGGGRETQYF.